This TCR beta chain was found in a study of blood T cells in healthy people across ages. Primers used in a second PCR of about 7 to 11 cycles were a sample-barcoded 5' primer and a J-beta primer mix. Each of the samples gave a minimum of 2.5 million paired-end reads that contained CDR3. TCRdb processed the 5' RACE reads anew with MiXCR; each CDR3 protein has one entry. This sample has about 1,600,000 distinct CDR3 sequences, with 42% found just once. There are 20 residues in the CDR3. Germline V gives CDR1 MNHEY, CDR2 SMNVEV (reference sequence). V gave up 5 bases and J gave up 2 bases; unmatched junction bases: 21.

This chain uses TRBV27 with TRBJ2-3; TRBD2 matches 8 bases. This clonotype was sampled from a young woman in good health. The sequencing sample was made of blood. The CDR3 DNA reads TGTGCCAGCAGTCCCCGTGGGGTAGCGGGGTTCTCCTTTGCCACAGATACGCAGTATTTT. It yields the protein CASSPRGVAGFSFATDTQYF.